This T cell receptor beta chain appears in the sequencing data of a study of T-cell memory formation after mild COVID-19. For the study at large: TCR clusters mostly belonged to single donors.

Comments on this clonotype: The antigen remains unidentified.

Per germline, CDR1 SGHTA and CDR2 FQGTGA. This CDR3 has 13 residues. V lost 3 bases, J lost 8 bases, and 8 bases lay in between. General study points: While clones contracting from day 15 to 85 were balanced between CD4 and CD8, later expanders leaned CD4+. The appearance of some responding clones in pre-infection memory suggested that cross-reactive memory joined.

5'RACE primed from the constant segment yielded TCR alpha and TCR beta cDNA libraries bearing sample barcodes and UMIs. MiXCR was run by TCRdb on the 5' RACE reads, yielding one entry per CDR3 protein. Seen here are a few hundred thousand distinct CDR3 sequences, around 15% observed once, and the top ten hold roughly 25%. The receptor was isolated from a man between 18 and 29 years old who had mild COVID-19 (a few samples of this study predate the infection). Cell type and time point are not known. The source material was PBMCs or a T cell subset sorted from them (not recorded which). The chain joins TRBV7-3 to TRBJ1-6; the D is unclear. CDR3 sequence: CASSFSGDSPLHF. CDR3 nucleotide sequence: TGTGCCAGCAGCTTCTCCGGTGATTCACCCCTCCACTTT.